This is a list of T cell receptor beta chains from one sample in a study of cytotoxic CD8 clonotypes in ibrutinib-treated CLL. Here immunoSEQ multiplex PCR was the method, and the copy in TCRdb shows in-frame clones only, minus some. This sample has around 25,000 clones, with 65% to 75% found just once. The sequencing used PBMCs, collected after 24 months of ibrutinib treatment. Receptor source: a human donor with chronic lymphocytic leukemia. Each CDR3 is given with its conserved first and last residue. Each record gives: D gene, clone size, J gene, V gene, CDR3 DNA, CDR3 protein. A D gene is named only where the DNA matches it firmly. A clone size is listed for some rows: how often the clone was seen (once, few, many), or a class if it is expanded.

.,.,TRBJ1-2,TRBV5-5,TGTGCCAGCAGCTGGGGGGTGACTAACTATGGCTACACCTTC,CASSWGVTNYGYTF
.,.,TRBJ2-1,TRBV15,TGTGTCGTCCAAGGCAGCTACGGGCGGGATGAGCAGTTCTTC,CVVQGSYGRDEQFF
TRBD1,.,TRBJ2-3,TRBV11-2,TGTGCCAGCAGCCCAGGGACAGCCTACACAGATACGCAGTATTTT,CASSPGTAYTDTQYF
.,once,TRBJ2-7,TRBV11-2,TGTGCCAGCAGCTTAGAGCCGGGGGACTCCTACGAGCAGTACTTC,CASSLEPGDSYEQYF
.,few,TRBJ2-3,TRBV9,TGTGCCAGCAGCGTAGGAAATACGCAGTATTTT,CASSVGNTQYF
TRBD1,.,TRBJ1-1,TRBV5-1,TGCGCCAGCAGCCCCCCGGGACAGGGCCAAAAAGCTTTCTTT,CASSPPGQGQKAFF
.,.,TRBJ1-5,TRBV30,TGTGCCTGGAGTTTTCGAGGTAATAGCAATCAGCCCCAGCATTTT,CAWSFRGNSNQPQHF
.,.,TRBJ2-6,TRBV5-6,TGTGCCAGCAGCTTCGGTAGGGCCCCTGGGGCCAACGTCCTGACTTTC,CASSFGRAPGANVLTF
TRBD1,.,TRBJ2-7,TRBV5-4,TGTGCCAGCAGCTTGGGGAGGGACAGGTTAAGCTACGAGCAGTACTTC,CASSLGRDRLSYEQYF
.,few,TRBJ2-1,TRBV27,TGTGCCAGCAGTTTAAGGTCCGCGAGTTACAATGAGCAGTTCTTC,CASSLRSASYNEQFF
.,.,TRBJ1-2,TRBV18,TGTGCCAGCTCACCAGCCGGGCAGGAGGGCTACTTC,CASSPAGQEGYF
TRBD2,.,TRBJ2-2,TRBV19,TGTGCCAGTATCCAGCCCGGGGGGTCCACCGGGGAGCTGTTTTTT,CASIQPGGSTGELFF
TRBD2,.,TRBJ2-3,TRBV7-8,TGTGCCAGCAGCCCCGCCGGGACTAGCGCAGATACGCAGTATTTT,CASSPAGTSADTQYF
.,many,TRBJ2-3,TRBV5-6,TGTGCCAGCAGCTTGGGGAACACAGATACGCAGTATTTT,CASSLGNTDTQYF
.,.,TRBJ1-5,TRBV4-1,TGCGCCAGCAGCCATCCACCCAGGAATCAGCCCCAGCATTTT,CASSHPPRNQPQHF
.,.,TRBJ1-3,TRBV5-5,TGTGCCAGCAGCTTGGCTTTTGGGTTTGCTGGAAACACCATATATTTT,CASSLAFGFAGNTIYF
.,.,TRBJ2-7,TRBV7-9,TGTGCCAGCAGCACCCGGGACGGGACCTACGAGCAGTACTTC,CASSTRDGTYEQYF
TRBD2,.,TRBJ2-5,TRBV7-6,TGTGCCAGCAGCTGGACTAGCGGGGGGCAAGGCGAGACCCAGTACTTC,CASSWTSGGQGETQYF
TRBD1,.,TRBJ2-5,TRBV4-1,TGCGCCAGCAGCCAAACTCCGGGACAGAGTTCACAGACCCAGTACTTC,CASSQTPGQSSQTQYF
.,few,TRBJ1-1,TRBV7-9,TGTGCCAGCAGGCGTACAGGGACGACTGAAGCTTTCTTT,CASRRTGTTEAFF
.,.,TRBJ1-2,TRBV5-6,TGTGCCAGCAGCTCCGGGGAGGGGAACTATGGCTACACCTTC,CASSSGEGNYGYTF
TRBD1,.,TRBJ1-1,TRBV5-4,TGTGCCAGCAGCAAGGACAGGGGTTCGGGCACTGAAGCTTTCTTT,CASSKDRGSGTEAFF
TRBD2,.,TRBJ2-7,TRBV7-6,TGTGCCAGCAGCCCCCGGGGACTAGCGGGGGACTACGAGCAGTACTTC,CASSPRGLAGDYEQYF
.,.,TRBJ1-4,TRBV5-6,TGTGCCAGCAGCTCCCTGAAGGGGTTGCGTGAAAAACTGTTTTTT,CASSSLKGLREKLFF
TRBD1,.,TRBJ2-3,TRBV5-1,TGCGCCAGCAGCAGCTGGGGACAGCCTAGCACAGATACGCAGTATTTT,CASSSWGQPSTDTQYF
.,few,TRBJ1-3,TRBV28,TGTGCCAGCAGTTCCCCGATATATGGAAACACCATATATTTT,CASSSPIYGNTIYF
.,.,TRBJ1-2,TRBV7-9,TGTGCCAGCAGCGCTTGGGTCGGTAACGACTATGGCTACACCTTC,CASSAWVGNDYGYTF
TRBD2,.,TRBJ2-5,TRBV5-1,TGCGCCAGCAGCTTTGGGACTAGCGGGGGCCAAGAGACCCAGTACTTC,CASSFGTSGGQETQYF
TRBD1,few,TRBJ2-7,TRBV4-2,TGTGCCAGCAGCCACCGGACAGGGGGCTACGAGCAGTACTTC,CASSHRTGGYEQYF
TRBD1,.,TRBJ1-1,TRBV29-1,TGCAGCGTCGACGGACAGGGAGAAGCTGAAGCTTTCTTT,CSVDGQGEAEAFF
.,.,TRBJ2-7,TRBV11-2,TGTGCCAGCAGCCGACGAACCGGGACGGCTATCTACGAGCAGTACTTC,CASSRRTGTAIYEQYF
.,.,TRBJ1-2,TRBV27,TGTGCCAGCAGTTTACTGGGACCGATCAACTATGGCTACACCTTC,CASSLLGPINYGYTF
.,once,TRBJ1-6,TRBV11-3,TGTGCCAGCAGCCCACGGAACAGCCCGCGCCACTTT,CASSPRNSPRHF
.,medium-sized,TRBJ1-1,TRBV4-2,TGTGCCAGCAGCACAGGACAGTTGGGGAACACTGAAGCTTTCTTT,CASSTGQLGNTEAFF
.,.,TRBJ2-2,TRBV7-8,TGTGCCAGCAGCTTATACCGGGGTCTCACCGGGGAGCTGTTTTTT,CASSLYRGLTGELFF
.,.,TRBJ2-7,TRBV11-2,TGTGCCAGCAGCCATGGCAGGGATATGGCCTACGAGCAGTACTTC,CASSHGRDMAYEQYF
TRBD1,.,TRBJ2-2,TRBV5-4,TGTGCCAGCACCAAATCGACAGGGGCACCCGGGGAGCTGTTTTTT,CASTKSTGAPGELFF
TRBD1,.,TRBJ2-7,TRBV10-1,TGCGCCAGCAGTGAGTCAGGACAGGACTACGAGCAGTACTTC,CASSESGQDYEQYF
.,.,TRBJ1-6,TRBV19,TGTGCCAGTAGTATAGGATGGGGGTCCTATAATTCACCCCTCCACTTT,CASSIGWGSYNSPLHF
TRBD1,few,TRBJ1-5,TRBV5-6,TGTGCCAGCAGCACCGGGACAGATAGCAATCAGCCCCAGCATTTT,CASSTGTDSNQPQHF
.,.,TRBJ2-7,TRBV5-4,TGTGCCAGCAGCTTGGATCAGCGGCCGCTTTCCCAGCAGTACTTC,CASSLDQRPLSQQYF
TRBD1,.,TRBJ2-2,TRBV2,TGTGCCAGCAAAAGTTTCGGGGACAGGGGATACACCGGGGAGCTGTTTTTT,CASKSFGDRGYTGELFF
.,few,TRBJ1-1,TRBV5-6,TGTGCCAGCGGCTTGTGGGGGAACACTGAAGCTTTCTTT,CASGLWGNTEAFF